These 8 T cell receptor beta chains were sequenced from one sample in a study of shared clonotypes between healthy human individuals. Assay used: immunoSEQ multiplex PCR; TCRdb lists only in-frame clones, some missing. The data hold about 1.5 million clones, with approximately 98% observed a single time. What was sequenced was naive CD4+ T cells sorted from blood. Documented subset: CD45RA+ positively selected. Source of these receptors: a man aged 25 to 45 in good health.

This chain joins TRBV30 and TRBJ1-3, with 7 bases matching TRBD1. This CDR3 comprises 17 residues. Per germline, CDR1 GTSNPN and CDR2 SVGIG (reference sequence). Unmatched junction bases numbered 11, after V lost 0 bases and J lost 3 bases. The CDR3 spells CAWSVVEGAVFGNTIYF. The CDR3 DNA is TGTGCCTGGAGTGTGGTTGAGGGGGCCGTCTTTGGAAACACCATATATTTT.

As to this clone: A read error may account for a junction end that differs from germline. The same CDR3 also results from other DNA sequences found in this sample. The chain couples TRBV7-7 to TRBJ2-7; D possibly corresponds to TRBD2 (5 bases). Germline assignment: CDR1 SSHAT and CDR2 FNYEAQ (reference sequence). The CDR3 length is 13 residues. CDR3 loop: CASSLRESYEQYF. Written as DNA, the CDR3 is TGTGCTAGCAGCTTAAGGGAGTCCTACGAGCAGTACTTC.

This rearrangement joins TRBV9 to TRBJ2-2; weak D call: TRBD2 (5 bases). This CDR3 spans 14 amino acids. Germline CDR1 reads SGDLS; CDR2 reads YYNGEE. The V gene lost 0 bases and the J gene lost 6 bases, with 9 bases spanning the gap. CDR3 protein: CASSVASGAGELFF. DNA of the CDR3: TGTGCCAGCAGCGTAGCTTCCGGGGCCGGGGAGCTGTTTTTT.

The rearrangement links TRBV5-1 to TRBJ2-7; 9 bases agree with TRBD1. This CDR3 is built from 16 residues. Germline CDR1 reads SGHRS; CDR2 reads YFSETQ. V shed 2 bases and J 1 base; nucleotides not matched to a gene: 7. The CDR3 coding sequence is TGCGCCAGCAGCTTCAGACAGGGGGTGACTTCCTACGAGCAGTACTTC. It encodes CASSFRQGVTSYEQYF.

The rearrangement uses TRBV19 and TRBJ1-2, with 11 bases aligning to TRBD1. The CDR3 spans 16 residues. V gave up 7 bases and J gave up 8 bases; unmatched junction bases: 15. Looked up from germline, CDR1 is LNHDA and CDR2 is SQIVND (reference sequence). Written as DNA, the CDR3 is TGTGCCAGTACTGTTGGACAGGGGGCCATTTCGGACGGCTACACCTTC. Amino acid sequence: CASTVGQGAISDGYTF.

The CDR3 loop is CASNLAGAYNEQFF. The CDR3 bases are TGTGCCAGCAACCTAGCGGGGGCCTACAATGAGCAGTTCTTC. The chain links TRBV6-5 to TRBJ2-1, with 10 bases lining up with TRBD2. The V and J ends lost 7 bases and 2 bases, in that order; junction bases with no gene match: 2. The CDR3 runs 14 residues. The germline CDR1 and CDR2 sequences are MNHEY and SVGAGI.

The V call is TRBV5-1, the J call TRBJ2-3; the match to TRBD2 covers 10 bases. Germline CDR1 is SGHRS and CDR2 is YFSETQ. The CDR3 sequence is 16 residues long. V was clipped by 2 bases and J by 1 base; unmatched bases: 4. The CDR3 nucleotides read TGCGCCAGCAGCTTTCTAGCGGGAGATCGCACAGATACGCAGTATTTT. The encoded protein is CASSFLAGDRTDTQYF.

The chain combines TRBV19 with TRBJ2-7; D may match TRBD1 or TRBD2 (5 bases each). The V and J ends lost 9 bases and 6 bases respectively, with 21 bases between them. Looked up from germline, CDR1 is LNHDA and CDR2 is SQIVND (reference sequence). CDR3 size: 14 residues. CDR3 sequence: CASANGGFMGEQYF. The CDR3 DNA follows: TGTGCCAGCGCTAATGGGGGTTTTATGGGCGAGCAGTACTTC.